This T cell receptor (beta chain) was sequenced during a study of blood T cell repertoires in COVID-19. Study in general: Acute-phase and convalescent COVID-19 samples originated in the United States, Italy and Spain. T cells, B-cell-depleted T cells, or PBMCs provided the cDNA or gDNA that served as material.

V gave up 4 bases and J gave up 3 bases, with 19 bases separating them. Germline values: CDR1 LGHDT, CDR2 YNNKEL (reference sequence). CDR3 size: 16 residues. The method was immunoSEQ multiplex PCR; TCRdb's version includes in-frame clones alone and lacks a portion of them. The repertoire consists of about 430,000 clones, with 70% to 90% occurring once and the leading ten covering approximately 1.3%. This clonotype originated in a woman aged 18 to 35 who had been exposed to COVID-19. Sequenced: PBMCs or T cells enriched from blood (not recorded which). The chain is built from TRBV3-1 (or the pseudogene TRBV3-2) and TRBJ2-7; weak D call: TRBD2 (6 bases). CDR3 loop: CASSPPVGMGGYEQYF. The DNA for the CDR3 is TGTGCCAGCAGCCCCCCCGTGGGGATGGGGGGCTACGAGCAGTACTTC.